A single sample gave rise to the 29 T cell receptor beta chains below, sequenced in a study of CD8+ T cells in alopecia areata. The treatment was: oral pan-JAK inhibitor, 5-10 mg twice daily. RNA extraction was followed by reverse transcription into cDNA, which acted as the sequencing template. Produced via immunoSEQ multiplex PCR; TCRdb's table is partial and in-frame only. The profile covers roughly 100,000 clones, with approximately 63% appearing a single time and roughly 15% taken by the ten largest. The material was CD8+ T cells sorted from blood, obtained at approximately week 61, from a patient treated with tofacitinib. These receptors were taken from a human donor with alopecia areata.

The CDR3 bases are TGTGCCAGCAGTCACCCTGGGACAGGCGGGCGGGAGACCCAGTACTTC. Its translation is CASSHPGTGGRETQYF. The chain uses TRBV2 and TRBJ2-5, with 8 nucleotides matching TRBD1. In germline, CDR1 is SNHLY, CDR2 FYNNEI. Unmatched junction bases numbered 13, after V lost 5 bases and J lost 5 bases. The CDR3 spans 16 residues.

The chain recombines TRBV7-6 with TRBJ1-2; weak D call: TRBD1 (6 bases). The germline gives CDR1 SGHVS, CDR2 FNYEAQ. V shed 5 bases and J shed 7 bases, with 14 bases lying between them. The CDR3 contains 13 residues. CDR3 nucleotide sequence: TGTGCCAGCAGCCCCGGGGGCCCCCTTGGCTACACCTTC. Translated, it gives CASSPGGPLGYTF. Full variable domain (missing parts from reference TRBV7-6 and TRBJ1-2): GAGVSQSPRYKVTKRGQDVALRCDPISGHVSLYWYRQALGQGPEFLTYFNYEAQQDKSGLPNDRFSAERPEGSISTLTIQRTEQRDSAMYRCASSPGGPLGYTFGSGTRLTVV.

CDR3 residues: CASSFGNQPQHF. CDR3 bases: TGTGCCAGCAGCTTCGGCAATCAGCCCCAGCATTTT. This chain uses TRBV5-5 with TRBJ1-5; no clear D. CDR1 and CDR2 from the germline V gene are SGHKS and YYEKEE (reference sequence). The CDR3 contains 12 residues. Trimming stripped 2 bases from V and 2 bases from J, with 2 bases between. Full variable domain (remainder filled in from reference TRBV5-5 and TRBJ1-5): DAGVTQSPTHLIKTRGQQVTLRCSPISGHKSVSWYQQVLGQGPQFIFQYYEKEERGRGNFPDRFSARQFPNYSSELNVNALLLGDSALYLCASSFGNQPQHFGDGTRLSIL.

The V and J genes are TRBV7-6 and TRBJ1-4; 7 bases align to TRBD1. Germline V gene lookup returns CDR1 SGHVS and CDR2 FNYEAQ. After removal of 6 bases from V and 0 bases from J, the junction contained 13 bases not matched to a gene. The CDR3 totals 18 residues. The CDR3 spells CASRTSGGAFTTNEKLFF. CDR3 coding DNA: TGTGCCAGCAGAACCTCAGGGGGAGCTTTTACAACTAATGAAAAACTGTTTTTT.

This clone was observed a few times. The chain joins TRBV5-1 to TRBJ1-1; D is perhaps TRBD1 (5 bases). The germline CDR1 and CDR2 sequences are SGHRS and YFSETQ. This CDR3 is 11 amino acids long. The germline V and J ends were trimmed by 5 bases and 10 bases, with 12 bases remaining between them. The CDR3 here is CASRKDTRAFF. The CDR3 DNA is TGCGCCAGCAGAAAGGACACTCGAGCTTTCTTT.

The chain combines TRBV10-3 with TRBJ2-2, with no clear D. The germline gives CDR1 ENHRY, CDR2 SYGVKD. This CDR3 is built from 15 residues. Trimming removed 0 bases at V and 6 bases at J, with 11 bases between. The CDR3 DNA is TGTGCCATCAGTGAGTCGATCGGGTTAGCCGGGGAGCTGTTTTTT. Its translation: CAISESIGLAGELFF.

The chain is built from TRBV6-5 and TRBJ1-1, with 11 bases fitting TRBD1. Germline V gene lookup returns CDR1 MNHEY and CDR2 SVGAGI. The CDR3 length is 15 residues. V trimming: 0 bases; J trimming: 3 bases; junction bases outside the gene matches: 0. The DNA for the CDR3 is TGTGCCAGCAGTTACTCGGGACAGGGGGACACTGAAGCTTTCTTT. Translated, it gives CASSYSGQGDTEAFF.

This clone was found a few times. This chain joins TRBV5-1 and TRBJ1-1; 7 nucleotides agree with TRBD1. V lost 2 bases to trimming and J lost 11 bases; unmatched junction nucleotides: 6. This CDR3 spans 12 amino acids. Germline V gives CDR1 SGHRS, CDR2 YFSETQ. The CDR3 DNA reads as TGCGCCAGCAGCTTTACAGGGGAAGAGGCTTTCTTT. Protein product: CASSFTGEEAFF.

The chain combines TRBV4-2 with TRBJ2-7; D tentatively fits TRBD1 or TRBD2 (7 bases each). From germline, CDR1 is LGHNA and CDR2 YNFKEQ. Trimming removed 5 bases at V and 1 base at J, with 15 bases between. This CDR3 has 15 residues. The chain's CDR3 is CASSSGEGASYEQYF. CDR3 sequence (DNA): TGTGCCAGCAGCAGTGGGGAGGGGGCGTCCTACGAGCAGTACTTC.

This rearrangement joins TRBV7-9 to TRBJ1-2; 7 nucleotides align to TRBD1. The ends lost 2 bases at V and 4 bases at J; junction bases unmatched: 4. The CDR3 is made up of 14 amino acids. CDR1 and CDR2 (germline): SEHNR, FQNEAQ (reference sequence). Here the CDR3 DNA reads TGTGCCAGCAGCTTATCAGGGGGGGTCTATGGCTACACCTTC. Amino acids: CASSLSGGVYGYTF.

This clone appeared a few times. V is TRBV29-1 and J is TRBJ1-2; D call uncertain. The CDR3 extends over 10 amino acids. CDR1 is SQVTM and CDR2 is ANQGSEA in the germline V gene. V dropped 6 bases and J dropped 6 bases, with 8 bases sitting between them. This CDR3 is CSVADDGYTF. CDR3 bases: TGCAGCGTCGCGGACGATGGCTACACCTTC.

This clone was seen just once. V usage is TRBV6-4 and J usage is TRBJ2-2; D unresolved. Germline V gives CDR1 MRHNA, CDR2 SNTAGT. The V end lost 2 bases, the J end lost 3 bases, and 4 bases lay between the germline ends. The CDR3 totals 13 residues. CDR3: CASSDTDTGELFF. CDR3 coding DNA: TGTGCCAGCAGTGACACCGACACCGGGGAGCTGTTTTTT.

CDR3 sequence (DNA): TGTGCTAGTGGGCGGGGGGACAGGGGAGTGTACGAGCAGTACTTC. It encodes CASGRGDRGVYEQYF. This sequence joins TRBV12-5 and TRBJ2-7; 10 positions agree with TRBD1. CDR1 LGHNT and CDR2 FRNRAP come from the germline V gene. The CDR3 is made up of 15 amino acids. V gave up 6 bases and J gave up 4 bases; unmatched junction bases: 9.

The chain has TRBV29-1 and TRBJ1-1, with D tentatively TRBD1 (6 bases). The CDR3 is made up of 12 amino acids. Germline V lookup: CDR1 SQVTM, CDR2 ANQGSEA. V lost 4 bases to trimming and J lost 4 bases, with 10 bases between them. The CDR3 here is CSVVRRGTEAFF. CDR3 in DNA: TGCAGCGTTGTTCGCAGGGGCACTGAAGCTTTCTTT.

CDR3 loop: CASSQGWGAATGELFF. In nucleotides, the CDR3 is TGTGCCAGCAGCCAGGGTTGGGGAGCGGCAACCGGGGAGCTGTTTTTT. The V and J genes are TRBV14 and TRBJ2-2, with a weak D call TRBD2 (5 bases). CDR1 is SGHDN and CDR2 is FVKESK in the germline V gene. Trimming took 3 bases from V and 5 from J, leaving 16 bases between them. This CDR3 has 16 amino acids.

V and J are TRBV7-2 and TRBJ2-5, with TRBD2 matching 7 bases. Germline-derived CDR1 and CDR2 are SGHTA and FQGNSA. The CDR3 totals 15 residues. J gave up 7 bases and V 1 base, and 9 bases lay outside the gene matches. CDR3 sequence: CASSLDASGRGTQYF. The CDR3 region has the DNA TGTGCCAGCAGCTTAGATGCTAGCGGCCGAGGGACCCAGTACTTC.

This chain uses TRBV6-1 with TRBJ2-1; TRBD1 matches at 9 bases. The CDR3 consists of 15 residues. V shed 5 bases and J 5 bases; nucleotides not matched to a gene: 7. The V gene's germline CDR1 is MNHNS and CDR2 SASEGT. The CDR3 sequence: CASSLTDRGNNEQFF. In nucleotides, the CDR3 is TGTGCCAGCAGTCTTACGGACAGGGGTAACAATGAGCAGTTCTTC.

This rearrangement joins TRBV6-1 to TRBJ2-7; D gene uncertain. CDR1 and CDR2 from the germline V gene are MNHNS and SASEGT. The CDR3 contains 15 residues. Trimming removed 2 bases from V and 7 bases from J, with 18 bases in between. CDR3 nucleotide sequence: TGTGCCAGCAGTGAATGGTGGGTTTCCCTACGGGAGCAGTACTTC. Its translation is CASSEWWVSLREQYF.

J is TRBJ2-7 and V is TRBV6-5; 7 nucleotides match TRBD1. The CDR3 length is 13 residues. Germline assignment: CDR1 MNHEY and CDR2 SVGAGI. After removal of 4 bases from V and 3 bases from J, the junction contained 3 bases not matched to a gene. CDR3 loop: CASSLQGYYEQYF. CDR3 sequence (DNA): TGTGCCAGCAGTTTACAGGGGTACTACGAGCAGTACTTC.

This clone was recorded many times. The chain is built from TRBV4-1 and TRBJ1-5, with 8 bases matching TRBD1. This CDR3 contains 17 residues. Trimming at V came to 1 base and at J to 1 base, leaving 6 bases not matched to a gene. Germline values: CDR1 MGHRA, CDR2 YSYEKL. CDR3 amino acids: CASSQADRVASNQPQHF. The CDR3 DNA reads as TGCGCCAGCAGCCAAGCGGACAGGGTTGCGAGCAATCAGCCCCAGCATTTT.

This chain uses TRBV10-3 with TRBJ2-6; 11 bases are shared with TRBD2. The CDR3 consists of 15 residues. Germline assignment: CDR1 ENHRY and CDR2 SYGVKD. V dropped 10 bases and J dropped 2; count of bases not matched to a gene: 4. The DNA of the CDR3 is TGTGCCACGACTAGCGGGGACGCTGGGGCCAACGTCCTGACTTTC. It encodes CATTSGDAGANVLTF.

This clone was detected only once. The rearrangement links TRBV6-1 to TRBJ1-1; D is unresolved. Germline V gene data show CDR1 as MNHNS and CDR2 as SASEGT. Trimming removed 5 bases at V and 5 bases at J, with 12 bases between. The CDR3 loop spans 13 amino acids. The DNA for the CDR3 is TGTGCCAGCAGTTTAGACCTCGGGACTGAAGCTTTCTTT. Residues: CASSLDLGTEAFF.

The chain is built from TRBV6-5 and TRBJ1-1; D is undetermined. V was clipped by 5 bases and J by 7 bases, with 8 bases between them. CDR1 MNHEY and CDR2 SVGAGI come from the germline V gene. The CDR3 spans 11 residues. The CDR3, as DNA: TGTGCCAGCAGTGACTTACTTGAAGCTTTCTTT. This gives the protein CASSDLLEAFF.

V gene TRBV9 combines with J gene TRBJ1-4; 8 nucleotides match TRBD1. With 4 bases clipped from V and 4 bases from J, the junction kept 3 bases outside the gene matches. Germline assignment: CDR1 SGDLS and CDR2 YYNGEE. CDR3 length: 14 amino acids. The CDR3 region has the DNA TGTGCCAGCAGCACAGGGGGTGGTAATGAAAAACTGTTTTTT. Its protein product is CASSTGGGNEKLFF.

By proportion, this clone is medium-sized. CDR3 region: CASSAGRDGYTF. The CDR3 nucleotides are TGTGCCAGCAGCGCCGGGAGAGATGGCTACACCTTC. V gene TRBV7-9 combines with J gene TRBJ1-2, with D uncertain. V was pared by 5 bases and J by 6 bases, with 10 bases between. This CDR3 has 12 amino acids. Germline loops: CDR1 SEHNR, CDR2 FQNEAQ (reference sequence).

V gene TRBV7-9 combines with J gene TRBJ1-2; 11 nucleotides line up with TRBD1. The germline V gene has CDR1 SEHNR and CDR2 FQNEAQ (reference sequence). V was clipped by 5 bases and J by 1 base; unmatched bases: 9. CDR3 length: 17 residues. CDR3 protein: CASSRPGQGADNYGYTF. The DNA of the CDR3 is TGTGCCAGCAGCCGACCCGGACAGGGGGCTGATAACTATGGCTACACCTTC.

This clone was seen a handful of times. The chain has TRBV30 and TRBJ2-7; TRBD2 matches at 7 bases. Germline CDR1 GTSNPN, CDR2 SVGIG (reference sequence). The junction had 5 bases not matched to a gene; V was cut back by 4 bases and J by 2 bases. The CDR3 covers 13 residues. The CDR3 region is CAWNLAAPYEQYF. CDR3 bases: TGTGCCTGGAACCTAGCGGCCCCCTACGAGCAGTACTTC.

The chain links TRBV4-1 to TRBJ1-5; D is unclear. CDR1 is MGHRA, CDR2 YSYEKL, per germline. V was pared by 1 base and J by 5 bases, with 6 bases between. The CDR3 is 13 residues long. The CDR3 loop is CASSQGGYQPQHF. CDR3 DNA sequence: TGCGCCAGCAGCCAAGGGGGTTATCAGCCCCAGCATTTT.

The chain recombines TRBV2 with TRBJ2-5; D is perhaps TRBD1 (6 bases). The better agreement between TRBJ2-7 and the DNA end casts doubt on the J call. This CDR3 spans 12 amino acids. Germline V CDR1 and CDR2: SNHLY, FYNNEI. The CDR3 loop is CASSLGGYEQYF. The CDR3 nucleotides read TGTGCCAGCAGTCTAGGGGGCTACGAGCAGTACTTC.